These 13 T cell receptor beta chains share one sample of origin, sequenced in a study of blood T cell repertoires in COVID-19. TCRdb's copy holds only in-frame clones and misses some; the assay was immunoSEQ multiplex PCR. The profile shows hundreds of thousands of clones, more than 75% of them singletons. The specimen sequenced was PBMCs or T cells enriched from blood (not recorded which). The receptors shown here come from a man between 60 and 75 years old who had recovered from COVID-19.

This clone was picked up a small number of times. The chain links TRBV6-2 or TRBV6-3 to TRBJ1-4, with TRBD1 matching over 7 bases. V gave up 5 bases and J gave up 7 bases; unmatched junction bases: 10. The CDR3 has 15 amino acids. The germline V gene encodes CDR1 MNHEY and CDR2 SVGEGT. The CDR3 region is CASSRGGTAGEKLFF. The CDR3 DNA follows: TGTGCCAGCAGTCGTGGAGGGACAGCGGGTGAAAAACTGTTTTTT.

J is TRBJ1-6 and V is TRBV9, with a possible D match to TRBD1 (5 bases). V gave up 0 bases and J gave up 6 bases, with 10 bases separating them. The length of the CDR3 is 15 residues. From germline, CDR1 is SGDLS and CDR2 YYNGEE. In DNA form, the CDR3 reads TGTGCCAGCAGCGTAGAAGACAGCCCTAATTCACCCCTCCACTTT. The encoded protein is CASSVEDSPNSPLHF.

The chain has TRBV29-1 and TRBJ2-2; TRBD1 is a possible D gene (6 bases). This CDR3 has 14 residues. V lost 2 bases to trimming and J lost 4 bases, with 11 bases between them. CDR1 and CDR2 (germline): SQVTM, ANQGSEA. This chain's CDR3 is CSVEQGSFTGELFF. The CDR3 DNA reads as TGCAGCGTTGAACAGGGGAGTTTCACCGGGGAGCTGTTTTTT.

The chain joins TRBV3-1 (or the pseudogene TRBV3-2) to TRBJ2-2; D perhaps matches TRBD2 (5 bases). The CDR3 has 14 residues. V was trimmed by 5 bases and J by 1 base, leaving 8 bases between them. Germline loops: CDR1 LGHDT, CDR2 YNNKEL (reference sequence). CDR3 sequence: CASSGRENTGELFF. CDR3 DNA sequence: TGTGCCAGCAGCGGCCGGGAGAACACCGGGGAGCTGTTTTTT.

This clone has just one count. The germline gene is not matched at one end of the junction; a read error may be the cause. This chain links TRBV7-3 with TRBJ2-1, with 11 positions matching TRBD2. The germline V gene encodes CDR1 SGHTA and CDR2 FQGTGA. CDR3 length: 18 amino acids. As DNA, the CDR3 is TGTGCCAGCAGCATAACTAGCGGGAGTCCTCCCTCCTACAATGAGCAGTTCTTC. Protein product: CASSITSGSPPSYNEQFF.

The V and J genes are TRBV30 and TRBJ1-1; perhaps TRBD1 as D (5 bases). The CDR3 is made up of 14 amino acids. Trimming removed 0 bases at V and 0 bases at J, with 8 bases between. The germline V gene has CDR1 GTSNPN and CDR2 SVGIG (reference sequence). CDR3 protein: CAWSVNRMNTEAFF. The CDR3, as DNA: TGTGCCTGGAGTGTAAACAGGATGAACACTGAAGCTTTCTTT.

V is TRBV6-1 and J is TRBJ2-7; D might be TRBD1 (6 bases). The germline gives CDR1 MNHNS, CDR2 SASEGT. The V end lost 2 bases, the J end lost 3 bases, and 14 bases lay between the germline ends. The CDR3 length is 15 residues. The CDR3 reads CASSERETGDYEQYF. In DNA, the CDR3 is TGTGCCAGCAGTGAAAGGGAGACAGGTGACTACGAGCAGTACTTC.

The chain carries TRBV6-2 or TRBV6-3 and TRBJ1-1, with D possibly being TRBD1 (5 bases). The length of the CDR3 is 14 residues. V was shortened by 4 bases and J by 11 bases, with 20 bases between the two germline ends. CDR1 and CDR2 from the germline V gene are MNHEY and SVGEGT. The CDR3 DNA reads as TGTGCCAGCAGTTTATTTGCGGGGCAGTCGCGGGCTTTCTTT. This encodes CASSLFAGQSRAFF.

V and J are TRBV3-1 (or the pseudogene TRBV3-2) and TRBJ2-7; TRBD2 agrees at 7 bases. The germline V gene has CDR1 LGHDT and CDR2 YNNKEL (reference sequence). The CDR3 totals 17 residues. Unmatched junction bases numbered 16, after V lost 3 bases and J lost 5 bases. This CDR3 reads CASSQILRGGSRDEQYF. In DNA, the CDR3 is TGTGCCAGCAGCCAGATTTTAAGGGGCGGGAGCCGCGACGAGCAGTACTTC.

This rearrangement joins TRBV19 to TRBJ2-3; TRBD2 matches at 8 bases. There are 14 residues in the CDR3. J lost 5 bases, V lost 6 bases, and 7 bases had no gene match. Germline V lookup: CDR1 LNHDA, CDR2 SQIVND (reference sequence). The CDR3 protein is CASRLSGVVDTQYF. As DNA, the CDR3 is TGTGCCAGTAGGCTTAGCGGGGTTGTAGATACGCAGTATTTT. The whole variable domain, remainder taken from reference TRBV19 and TRBJ2-3, is DGGITQSPKYLFRKEGQNVTLSCEQNLNHDAMYWYRQDPGQGLRLIYYSQIVNDFQKGDIAEGYSVSREKKESFPLTVTSAQKNPTAFYLCASRLSGVVDTQYFGPGTRLTVL.

CDR3 sequence reads: CASRQDRSLAGVYGPNEQFF. The CDR3 DNA sequence: TGTGCCAGCAGACAAGATAGGTCGCTAGCGGGAGTATATGGGCCCAATGAGCAGTTCTTC. The rearrangement joins TRBV27 to TRBJ2-1; 10 bases map to TRBD2. This CDR3 is 20 amino acids long. Trimming at V came to 6 bases and at J to 6 bases, leaving 23 bases not matched to a gene. The germline gives CDR1 MNHEY, CDR2 SMNVEV (reference sequence).

The rearrangement joins TRBV5-5 to TRBJ2-7; tentatively, D is TRBD1 (5 bases). From germline, CDR1 is SGHKS and CDR2 YYEKEE (reference sequence). The CDR3 is 14 amino acids. The ends were cut back, 4 bases at V and 4 bases at J, with 15 bases in the middle. In DNA, the CDR3 is TGTGCCAGCAGCCCATTTGGGGCGAGGTACGAGCAGTACTTC. Its translation is CASSPFGARYEQYF.

This chain joins TRBV9 and TRBJ2-7, with a tentative D call TRBD1 (5 bases). Germline V CDR1 and CDR2: SGDLS, YYNGEE. Trimming stripped 1 base from V and 1 base from J, with 12 bases between. The CDR3 loop spans 15 amino acids. As DNA, the CDR3 is TGTGCCAGCAGCGTAAGCGACAGTAAATCCTACGAGCAGTACTTC. Amino acid sequence: CASSVSDSKSYEQYF.